The present TCR beta chain was sequenced within a study of control samples from healthy donors and cancer patients. Germline lookup yields CDR1 LGHNT and CDR2 FRNRAP. The V gene end was trimmed by 7 bases and the J gene end by 1 base; junction bases not matched to a gene: 21. The CDR3 contains 22 residues. Sequenced by immunoSEQ multiplex PCR; TCRdb stores in-frame clones only, minus some. The profile shows 130,000 to 150,000 clones, about nine tenths of them singletons. The chain links TRBV12-5 to TRBJ2-3; 15 bases fit TRBD2. The receptor was isolated from a man aged 25-45 years in good health. Material for sequencing was blood. Here the CDR3 DNA reads TGTGCTAGTGCCTCAATATCCGCGGGGACTAGCGGGGGGATCATCGGCACAGATACGCAGTATTTT. As protein: CASASISAGTSGGIIGTDTQYF. The full variable domain, completed using reference TRBV12-5 and TRBJ2-3, is DARVTQTPRHKVTEMGQEVTMRCQPILGHNTVFWYRQTMMQGLELLAYFRNRAPLDDSGMPKDRFSAEMPDATLATLKIQPSEPRDSAVYFCASASISAGTSGGIIGTDTQYFGPGTRLTVL.